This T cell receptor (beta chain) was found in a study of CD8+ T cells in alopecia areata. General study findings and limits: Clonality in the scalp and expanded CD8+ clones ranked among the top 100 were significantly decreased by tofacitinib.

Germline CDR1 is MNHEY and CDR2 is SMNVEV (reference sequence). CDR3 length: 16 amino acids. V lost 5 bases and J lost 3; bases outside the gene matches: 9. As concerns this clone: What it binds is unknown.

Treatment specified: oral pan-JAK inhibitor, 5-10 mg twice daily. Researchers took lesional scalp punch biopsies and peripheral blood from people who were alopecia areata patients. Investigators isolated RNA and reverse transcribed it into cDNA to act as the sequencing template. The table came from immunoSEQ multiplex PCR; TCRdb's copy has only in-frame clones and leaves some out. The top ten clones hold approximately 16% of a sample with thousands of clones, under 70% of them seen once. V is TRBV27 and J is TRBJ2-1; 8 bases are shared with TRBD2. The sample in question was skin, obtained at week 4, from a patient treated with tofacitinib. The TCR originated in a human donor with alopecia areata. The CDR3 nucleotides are TGTGCCAGCAGTCCCGGGGGGGCCCTTTACTACAATGAGCAGTTCTTC. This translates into CASSPGGALYYNEQFF.